This is a list of T cell receptor beta chains from one sample in a study of OX40 agonist ivuxolimab in advanced cancers. TCRdb's table, derived via immunoSEQ multiplex PCR, lists solely in-frame clones and lacks some. The sample yields 55,000 to 65,000 clones, 80% to 90% seen once. Sequencing used CD4+ or CD8+ T cells sorted from blood, obtained in a trial of the OX40 agonist ivuxolimab. The origin of the receptors is an adult with an advanced solid tumor such as melanoma, head and neck, liver or kidney cancer. CDR3s include the opening cysteine and the closing phenylalanine or tryptophan. D genes are given only for firm matches. Expanded clones get a size class; other rows say once, few or many, or leave the size out.

-,TRBV5-1,TRBJ2-7,-,TGCGCCAGCAGCCCCGGGGACCTGGGCTACGAGCAGTACTTC,CASSPGDLGYEQYF
-,TRBV2,TRBJ2-1,-,TGTGCCAGCAGTCTTGTAAATGAGCAGTTCTTC,CASSLVNEQFF
-,TRBV29-1,TRBJ2-3,TRBD2,TGCAGCGTTTTAACCTTGACTAGCGGGAGAACAGATACGCAGTATTTT,CSVLTLTSGRTDTQYF
-,TRBV28,TRBJ2-7,-,TGTGCCAGCAGTTTACCGGCTACCTACGAGCAGTACTTC,CASSLPATYEQYF
few,TRBV19,TRBJ2-1,TRBD1,TGTGCCACCTATAAAGACAGGGGGAGGTCCTACAATGAGCAGTTCTTC,CATYKDRGRSYNEQFF
-,TRBV6-4,TRBJ2-3,TRBD1,TGTGCCAGCGGGACAGGGAGAGGAGATACGCAGTATTTT,CASGTGRGDTQYF
-,TRBV2,TRBJ2-2,-,TGTGCCAGCAGTGAAGAGGGAGGTTCCCTCCTCGGGGAGCTGTTTTTT,CASSEEGGSLLGELFF
-,TRBV21-1,TRBJ1-2,-,TGTGCCAGCAGCAAACTCCCGGGACAGGGGCTTAACGGGGACTATGGCTACACCTTC,CASSKLPGQGLNGDYGYTF
-,TRBV2,TRBJ1-6,TRBD1,TGTGCCAGCATGCTGGACAGGGATTCACCCCTCCACTTT,CASMLDRDSPLHF
-,TRBV23-1,TRBJ2-3,-,TGCGCCAGCAGTCATCAGGCGAGGGAAGATACGCAGTATTTT,CASSHQAREDTQYF
few,TRBV7-2,TRBJ2-7,-,TGTGCCAGCAGCTTAAGGCCAGCGGAGACAGAGTACTTC,CASSLRPAETEYF
-,TRBV9,TRBJ2-2,-,TGTGCCAGCAGCGACTCTGGTACCGGGGAGCTGTTTTTT,CASSDSGTGELFF
few,TRBV30,TRBJ1-4,-,TGTGCCTGGAGTGCACGGGCAGGGGAAAAACTGTTTTTT,CAWSARAGEKLFF
-,TRBV7-3,TRBJ2-5,-,TGTGCCAGCAGCTTATTATCCGGGGCAGGGGAGACCCAGTACTTC,CASSLLSGAGETQYF
-,TRBV25-1,TRBJ2-7,TRBD2,TGTGCCAGCAGTTCTAGCGGGGGGCATTGCGAGCAGTACTTC,CASSSSGGHCEQYF
-,TRBV10-3,TRBJ2-7,-,TGTGCCATCAGAAGACCAAACTCTCTCTACGAGCAGTACTTC,CAIRRPNSLYEQYF
-,TRBV5-3,TRBJ1-2,-,TGTGCCAGAAGCTTGGATAGGTACCCTGGGGTTGGTGGCTACACCTTC,CARSLDRYPGVGGYTF
-,TRBV7-3,TRBJ2-1,-,TGTGCCAGCAGCCTGGAAAGGGTTGGGAATGAGCAGTTCTTC,CASSLERVGNEQFF
-,TRBV7-2,TRBJ1-1,-,TGTGCCAGCAGCTTAGCGTCGACAGGCAACACTGAAGCTTTCTTT,CASSLASTGNTEAFF
-,TRBV10-3,TRBJ2-6,-,TGTGCCAGCTCCCGTACAGGAAGGGCATATGGGGCCAACGTCCTGACTTTC,CASSRTGRAYGANVLTF
-,TRBV19,TRBJ1-4,TRBD1,TGTGCCAGTACCATGAGTGACAGGGGTGAAAAACTGTTTTTT,CASTMSDRGEKLFF
-,TRBV25-1,TRBJ2-2,-,TGTGCCAGCAGTGAATGGGGTTCCGGGGAGCTGTTTTTT,CASSEWGSGELFF